This TCR beta chain was recovered during a study of cytomegalovirus exposure and HLA in healthy donors. Looking at the study overall: Out of about 190 million T cells, an earlier analysis found roughly 110 million unique TCR beta sequences in total. Findings and caveats of the study: The listing of roughly 160 TCR beta chains classed them as cytomegalovirus-associated. In a later analysis, common viral pathogens appeared linked to several of the most significant clusters.

Regarding this clone: Its specificity is unknown.

The PCR contained 60 Vbeta and 13 Jbeta primers. Only in-frame clones appear in the TCRdb table, and some are missing; sequencing was by immunoSEQ multiplex PCR. The sample contains roughly 100,000 clones, roughly 70% of which appear only once. J was trimmed by 4 bases and V by 4 bases; bases with no gene match: 9. Germline CDR1 and CDR2: SGHVS and FQNEAQ. The CDR3 loop spans 16 amino acids. The sequencing input was PBMCs. This receptor was obtained from a woman in her forties or fifties in good health and CMV-seronegative. The chain recombines TRBV7-8 with TRBJ2-7, with 11 bases aligning to TRBD2. The CDR3 sequence: CASSSLTSGSWYEQYF. CDR3 nucleotides: TGTGCCAGCAGCTCACTTACTAGCGGGAGTTGGTACGAGCAGTACTTC.